This T cell receptor (beta chain) was recovered during a study of blood T cell repertoires in COVID-19. Study-wide context: The cDNA or gDNA used as material had been derived from T cells, B-cell-depleted T cells, or PBMCs.

In the authors' methods: Amplifying reference gene primers gave estimates of nucleated cell counts. Sequenced by immunoSEQ multiplex PCR; TCRdb stores in-frame clones only, minus some. The V and J calls and the clone size are those of that table, but D and trimming were determined from the DNA. The sample carries around 37,000 clones, around four fifths recorded once. Looked up from germline, CDR1 is KGHSH and CDR2 is LQKENI. The CDR3 is 15 amino acids. V lost 0 bases to trimming and J lost 7 bases, with 16 bases between them. The chain employs TRBV18 and TRBJ2-7; tentatively, D is TRBD2 (5 bases). The receptor comes from a man aged 45-65 years with active COVID-19. Sequences were obtained from peripheral blood. CDR3 sequence reads: CASSPPGQRMGEQYF. The CDR3 region has the DNA TGTGCCAGCTCACCACCGGGCCAGCGGATGGGGGAGCAGTACTTC.